The 27 T cell receptor beta chains presented below share a single source sample, sequenced in a study of blood T cell repertoires in COVID-19. Sequencing was performed with immunoSEQ multiplex PCR; in TCRdb, only in-frame clones are kept and a portion is missing. The sample has approximately 200,000 clones, more than 75% seen once; the top ten hold around 5.9%. Sequencing was performed on peripheral blood. Receptors originate from a woman aged 35 to 49 with COVID-19, enrolled during active disease.

The chain recombines TRBV29-1 with TRBJ2-7; TRBD2 agrees at 8 bases. Germline CDR1 SQVTM, CDR2 ANQGSEA. V dropped 5 bases and J dropped 3; count of bases not matched to a gene: 9. The CDR3 length is 14 residues. For the CDR3, the DNA is TGCAGCGTTTGTTTTAGCGGGACCCTCTACGAGCAGTACTTC. It translates to CSVCFSGTLYEQYF.

In this sample, this clone turned up once. The V call is TRBV11-3, the J call TRBJ2-7; no clear D. V shed 1 base and J shed 3 bases, with 7 bases lying between them. Germline V lookup: CDR1 SGHNT, CDR2 YENEEA. This CDR3 is built from 13 residues. CDR3 sequence reads: CASSLAHRYEQYF. The DNA for the CDR3 is TGTGCCAGCAGCTTAGCACACCGCTACGAGCAGTACTTC.

The V gene is TRBV5-4, the J gene TRBJ2-1, with a weak D call TRBD1 (6 bases). This CDR3 region has 13 residues. The V gene lost 5 bases and the J gene lost 8 bases, with 14 bases spanning the gap. CDR1 is SGHNT, CDR2 YYREEE, per germline (reference sequence). The DNA for the CDR3 is TGTGCCAGCAGACCGACGACAGGTCATGAGCAGTTCTTC. Its translation is CASRPTTGHEQFF. Full variable domain (missing parts from reference TRBV5-4 and TRBJ2-1): ETGVTQSPTHLIKTRGQQVTLRCSSQSGHNTVSWYQQALGQGPQFIFQYYREEENGRGNFPPRFSGLQFPNYSSELNVNALELDDSALYLCASRPTTGHEQFFGPGTRLTVL.

V usage is TRBV29-1 and J usage is TRBJ2-5; no clear D. Looked up from germline, CDR1 is SQVTM and CDR2 is ANQGSEA. The CDR3 has 13 residues. V was cut by 3 bases and J by 3 bases, with 11 bases left in between. In DNA, the CDR3 is TGCAGCGTTGACTTACAACCTGAAGAGACCCAGTACTTC. Its translation: CSVDLQPEETQYF.

This rearrangement joins TRBV15 to TRBJ1-5, with TRBD1 identical over 9 bases. This CDR3 spans 15 amino acids. Trimming removed 3 bases from V and 2 bases from J; junction bases left unmatched: 2. Germline values: CDR1 LNHNV, CDR2 YYDKDF (reference sequence). The DNA for the CDR3 is TGTGCCACCAGCAGCCGGACAGGGGGCAATCAGCCCCAGCATTTT. Protein product: CATSSRTGGNQPQHF.

The rearrangement uses TRBV7-6 and TRBJ2-5, with 7 nucleotides matching TRBD2. Germline V CDR1 and CDR2: SGHVS, FNYEAQ. V gave up 1 base and J gave up 2 bases; unmatched junction bases: 13. The CDR3 is 18 amino acids. The chain's CDR3 is CASSLGSLAATGQETQYF. CDR3 nucleotides: TGTGCCAGCAGCTTAGGCTCCCTAGCGGCCACGGGGCAAGAGACCCAGTACTTC.

The J gene is TRBJ1-6, the V gene TRBV27, with TRBD1 identical over 7 bases. This CDR3 comprises 17 residues. Per germline, CDR1 MNHEY and CDR2 SMNVEV (reference sequence). V lost 2 bases to trimming and J lost 8 bases; unmatched junction nucleotides: 12. The CDR3 protein is CASSLEAQETGYSPLHF. DNA for the CDR3: TGTGCCAGCAGTTTAGAGGCCCAGGAGACAGGGTATTCACCCCTCCACTTT.

This clone was recorded a few times. The sample contains more than one DNA sequence encoding this CDR3. The chain is built from TRBV5-1 and TRBJ1-5; D is possibly TRBD1 (5 bases). There are 13 residues in the CDR3. Deletions cut 7 bases from V and 5 bases from J, with 13 bases between. Per the germline V gene, CDR1 is SGHRS and CDR2 is YFSETQ. The CDR3 region has the DNA TGCGCCAGCTCATTGACGGGGGATCAGCCCCAGCATTTT. Its protein is CASSLTGDQPQHF. The whole variable domain, filled in from reference TRBV5-1 and TRBJ1-5, reads KAGVTQTPRYLIKTRGQQVTLSCSPISGHRSVSWYQQTPGQGLQFLFEYFSETQRNKGNFPGRFSGRQFSNSRSEMNVSTLELGDSALYLCASSLTGDQPQHFGDGTRLSIL.

As concerns this clone: Other DNA sequences in this specimen translate into the identical CDR3. The genes are TRBV28 and TRBJ2-3; D unclear. Trimming stripped 5 bases from V and 4 bases from J, with 7 bases between. Germline V gives CDR1 MDHEN, CDR2 SYDVKM. The CDR3 runs 12 residues. The DNA of the CDR3 is TGTGCCAGCAGTCCCCCGGCAGATACGCAGTATTTT. It specifies CASSPPADTQYF.

As for this clone: This sample also contains other DNA sequences that code for the same CDR3. The chain links TRBV30 to TRBJ1-5, with a possible D match to TRBD1 (6 bases). The ends were cut back, 0 bases at V and 6 bases at J, with 12 bases in the middle. This CDR3 has 14 amino acids. Germline V lookup: CDR1 GTSNPN, CDR2 SVGIG (reference sequence). Here the CDR3 reads CAWSVQGGGQPQHF. The CDR3 DNA follows: TGTGCCTGGAGTGTACAGGGAGGGGGTCAGCCCCAGCATTTT. The complete variable domain, with remaining parts taken from reference TRBV30 and TRBJ1-5, reads SQTIHQWPATLVQPVGSPLSLECTVEGTSNPNLYWYRQAAGRGLQLLFYSVGIGQISSEVPQNLSASRPQDRQFILSSKKLLLSDSGFYLCAWSVQGGGQPQHFGDGTRLSIL.

The chain is built from TRBV5-1 and TRBJ1-1; 7 bases fit TRBD1. CDR1 is SGHRS and CDR2 is YFSETQ in the germline V gene. V was pared by 0 bases and J by 3 bases, with 2 bases of the junction left unmatched. This CDR3 spans 14 amino acids. As DNA, the CDR3 is TGCGCCAGCAGCTTGGACAGGGGTGACACTGAAGCTTTCTTT. This sequence encodes CASSLDRGDTEAFF.

V gene TRBV7-9 combines with J gene TRBJ2-2, with unresolved D. Germline CDR1 SEHNR, CDR2 FQNEAQ (reference sequence). The ends were cut back, 5 bases at V and 3 bases at J, with 10 bases in the middle. The CDR3 loop spans 14 amino acids. CDR3 DNA: TGTGCCAGCAGCCCCACACGGGACACCGGGGAGCTGTTTTTT. Its protein product is CASSPTRDTGELFF.

The rearrangement uses TRBV19 and TRBJ2-2; perhaps TRBD1 as D (6 bases). V was cut by 3 bases and J by 3 bases, with 17 bases left in between. Germline V lookup: CDR1 LNHDA, CDR2 SQIVND (reference sequence). This CDR3 has 17 residues. The CDR3 coding sequence is TGTGCCAGTAGTATTAAGTGGCAGGGGATTCACACCGGGGAGCTGTTTTTT. It yields the protein CASSIKWQGIHTGELFF.

V and J are TRBV12-3 or TRBV12-4 and TRBJ1-1, with TRBD1 identical over 7 bases. After removal of 6 bases from V and 5 bases from J, the junction contained 3 bases not matched to a gene. This CDR3 contains 12 residues. CDR3 sequence reads: CASRRQGTEAFF. The DNA of the CDR3 is TGTGCCAGCAGACGACAGGGAACTGAAGCTTTCTTT.

V is TRBV18 and J is TRBJ2-5; 7 nucleotides agree with TRBD2. V lost 4 bases, J lost 2 bases, and 13 bases stayed unmatched. This CDR3 region has 17 residues. The germline V gene encodes CDR1 KGHSH and CDR2 LQKENI. The CDR3 spells CASSLFGDYVIQETQYF. The CDR3 region has the DNA TGTGCCAGCTCACTATTCGGGGACTACGTCATTCAAGAGACCCAGTACTTC.

The genes are TRBV11-2 and TRBJ2-7; 14 bases line up with TRBD2. The germline gives CDR1 SGHAT, CDR2 FQNNGV. V trimming: 4 bases; J trimming: 0 bases; junction bases outside the gene matches: 8. This CDR3 is built from 18 residues. CDR3 nucleotides: TGTGCCAGCAGCTCTGGACTAGCGGGGGGCTCGGGCTCCTACGAGCAGTACTTC. It is translated as CASSSGLAGGSGSYEQYF.

The gene calls are TRBV2 and TRBJ2-3; 8 nucleotides agree with TRBD2. Trimming took 8 bases from V and 2 from J; bases not matched to a gene: 12. The germline V gene has CDR1 SNHLY and CDR2 FYNNEI. There are 16 residues in the CDR3. The CDR3 spells CASARRASGLTDTQYF. CDR3 nucleotide sequence: TGTGCCAGCGCTAGAAGGGCTAGCGGGCTCACAGATACGCAGTATTTT.

The V call is TRBV7-7, the J call TRBJ2-2; 10 positions match TRBD2. In germline, CDR1 is SSHAT, CDR2 FNYEAQ (reference sequence). The ends lost 4 bases at V and 5 bases at J; junction bases unmatched: 7. The CDR3 has 16 residues. The CDR3 spells CASSYYSGRWTGELFF. The CDR3 bases are TGTGCCAGCAGCTATTATAGCGGGAGGTGGACCGGGGAGCTGTTTTTT.

V gene TRBV5-1 combines with J gene TRBJ2-2, with TRBD2 identical over 7 bases. The CDR3 is 13 amino acids. Losses at the gene ends were 5 bases for V and 6 bases for J; bases not matched to a gene: 4. Germline V gives CDR1 SGHRS, CDR2 YFSETQ. CDR3 bases: TGCGCCAGCAGAGGTACTAGCGCCGGGGAGCTGTTTTTT. Translating it yields CASRGTSAGELFF.

CDR3 in amino acids: CASQQGLTSGSSYNEQFF. The CDR3 DNA follows: TGTGCCAGCCAACAGGGCTTGACTAGCGGGAGCTCCTACAATGAGCAGTTCTTC. The rearrangement joins TRBV19 to TRBJ2-1, with TRBD2 matching over 12 bases. The V gene end was trimmed by 9 bases and the J gene end by 0 bases; junction bases not matched to a gene: 12. Germline loops: CDR1 LNHDA, CDR2 SQIVND (reference sequence). The CDR3 consists of 18 residues.

The V and J genes are TRBV10-3 and TRBJ1-5, with 10 bases aligning to TRBD1. V gave up 0 bases and J gave up 6 bases; unmatched junction bases: 5. This CDR3 spans 16 amino acids. The germline gives CDR1 ENHRY, CDR2 SYGVKD. CDR3 region: CAISESGQGIPQPQHF. Written as DNA, the CDR3 is TGTGCCATCAGTGAGTCGGGACAGGGGATCCCTCAGCCCCAGCATTTT.

The chain combines TRBV5-1 with TRBJ2-1, with 10 bases aligning to TRBD2. After removal of 0 bases from V and 6 bases from J, the junction contained 12 bases not matched to a gene. The germline V gene encodes CDR1 SGHRS and CDR2 YFSETQ. This CDR3 has 18 amino acids. CDR3 amino acids: CASSLGPTGTSAGNEQFF. The CDR3, as DNA: TGCGCCAGCAGCTTGGGTCCGACCGGGACTAGCGCGGGCAATGAGCAGTTCTTC.

This clone was recorded only once. V gene TRBV6-2 or TRBV6-3 combines with J gene TRBJ2-1; D gene ambiguous. V lost 5 bases, J lost 7 bases, and 12 bases lay in between. The CDR3 runs to 13 residues. Germline CDR1 is MNHEY and CDR2 is SVGEGT. This CDR3 is CASSTPMRNEQFF. In nucleotides, the CDR3 is TGTGCCAGCAGTACACCCATGAGGAATGAGCAGTTCTTC.

The rearrangement links TRBV5-1 to TRBJ2-7; possibly TRBD1 for D (6 bases). V was clipped by 0 bases and J by 8 bases, with 9 bases between them. Germline values: CDR1 SGHRS, CDR2 YFSETQ. The CDR3 loop spans 12 amino acids. CDR3 bases: TGCGCCAGCAGCTTGGAGGGGGTGAAGCAGTACTTC. This codes for CASSLEGVKQYF.

The chain carries TRBV19 and TRBJ1-6, with 7 positions matching TRBD1. V was clipped by 3 bases and J by 3 bases; unmatched bases: 8. Germline-derived CDR1 and CDR2 are LNHDA and SQIVND (reference sequence). This CDR3 is built from 17 residues. This chain's CDR3 is CASSMAPGQDYNSPLHF. In DNA form, the CDR3 reads TGTGCCAGTAGTATGGCCCCCGGACAGGACTATAATTCACCCCTCCACTTT.

The chain is built from TRBV3-1 (or the pseudogene TRBV3-2) and TRBJ2-3, with 8 bases identical to TRBD1. The CDR3 is made up of 12 amino acids. V dropped 2 bases and J dropped 10; count of bases not matched to a gene: 2. The V gene's germline CDR1 is LGHDT and CDR2 YNNKEL (reference sequence). Here the CDR3 reads CASSQPGQAQYF. CDR3 coding DNA: TGTGCCAGCAGCCAACCGGGACAGGCGCAGTATTTT.

This chain connects TRBV5-1 to TRBJ2-2; maybe TRBD2 (5 bases). V was pared by 4 bases and J by 3 bases, with 10 bases between. The V gene's germline CDR1 is SGHRS and CDR2 YFSETQ. This CDR3 region has 14 residues. Here the CDR3 reads CASSAEADTGELFF. CDR3 sequence (DNA): TGCGCCAGCAGCGCGGAAGCGGACACCGGGGAGCTGTTTTTT.